This T cell receptor (beta chain) was captured in a study of Ad26.COV2.S vaccination and SARS-CoV-2 variants. Study background: The Ad26.COV2.S arm of the COV1001 trial was where the donor was placed. Findings of the study overall: Reportedly, after vaccination the spike-specific CD8+ and CD4+ T cell responses displayed substantial breadth. Spike-specific TCR breadth ran higher among vaccine recipients than placebo recipients.

Method: immunoSEQ multiplex PCR; TCRdb's copy keeps in-frame clones and lacks some. This sample has fewer than 500,000 clones; 75% to 95% occur once, and the top ten carry about 12%. V dropped 1 base and J dropped 0 bases, with 6 bases sitting between them. The CDR3 consists of 14 residues. CDR1 is LNHDA and CDR2 is SQIVND in the germline V gene (reference sequence). About this clone: Its antigen is unknown.

This sample's treatment: approximately 18 received Ad26.COV2.S at low or high dose, single or two shots; 5 received placebo; per-sample allocation not given. Day 63 following the first vaccine or placebo injection was when the samples were taken. The shot given was an Ad26 vector that makes Wuhan-strain SARS-CoV-2 spike. The source of this sequence is a person between 18 and 59 years old who received the Ad26.COV2.S COVID-19 vaccine or a placebo. This sequence joins TRBV19 and TRBJ1-1; D ambiguous. The sequencing used peripheral blood, collected in a trial of Ad26.COV2.S vaccine versus placebo. CDR3 amino acids: CASSIGLMNTEAFF. The CDR3 DNA sequence: TGTGCCAGTAGTATAGGACTGATGAACACTGAAGCTTTCTTT.